The 29 T cell receptor beta chains below were found in one sample sequenced in a study of blood T cell repertoires in COVID-19. Libraries were prepared by immunoSEQ multiplex PCR; TCRdb keeps only in-frame clonotypes and omits some of them. Here the sample spans around 230,000 clones, roughly 88% being singletons. The sample was PBMCs or T cells enriched from blood (not recorded which). The source of these receptors is a woman aged 40 to 50 with acute COVID-19.

The chain couples TRBV9 to TRBJ2-1; 11 nucleotides agree with TRBD2. Per the germline V gene, CDR1 is SGDLS and CDR2 is YYNGEE. The CDR3 contains 16 residues. V lost 4 bases and J lost 7; bases outside the gene matches: 10. The CDR3 loop reads CASSQRLAGLGNEQFF. CDR3 bases: TGTGCCAGCAGCCAACGACTAGCGGGACTAGGGAATGAGCAGTTCTTC.

This clone appeared a few times. The chain employs TRBV7-9 and TRBJ1-2, with TRBD1 as a possible D gene (6 bases). Germline loops: CDR1 SEHNR, CDR2 FQNEAQ (reference sequence). Trimming removed 0 bases at V and 4 bases at J, with 12 bases between. The CDR3 runs 15 residues. The CDR3 loop is CASSLAGGKVYGYTF. The CDR3 DNA sequence: TGTGCCAGCAGCTTAGCAGGGGGAAAAGTCTATGGCTACACCTTC.

The J gene is TRBJ2-7, the V gene TRBV10-3; D gene uncertain. V shed 0 bases and J shed 0 bases, with 9 bases lying between them. The length of the CDR3 is 15 residues. Germline-derived CDR1 and CDR2 are ENHRY and SYGVKD. As DNA, the CDR3 is TGTGCCATCAGTGAGTCTGAGACTTACTCCTACGAGCAGTACTTC. Translated: CAISESETYSYEQYF.

The V and J genes are TRBV29-1 and TRBJ2-1, with TRBD2 identical over 8 bases. This CDR3 contains 13 residues. Trimming took 6 bases from V and 7 from J; bases not matched to a gene: 8. Germline CDR1 and CDR2: SQVTM and ANQGSEA. The CDR3 DNA is TGCAGCGTCGAGAGCGGGAGAGATAATGAGCAGTTCTTC. As protein: CSVESGRDNEQFF.

This chain links TRBV2 with TRBJ1-2, with 12 bases lining up with TRBD1. CDR3 length: 16 residues. Germline CDR1 and CDR2: SNHLY and FYNNEI. J lost 8 bases, V lost 0 bases, and 7 bases had no gene match. CDR3 DNA sequence: TGTGCCAGCAGTGAAGCGCTTCGGGACAGGGGGCGAGGCTACACCTTC. It translates to CASSEALRDRGRGYTF.

The V call is TRBV4-3, the J call TRBJ1-3; D call uncertain. Germline V gene lookup returns CDR1 LGHNA and CDR2 YSLEER. V was pared by 2 bases and J by 0 bases, with 8 bases between. The CDR3 spans 15 residues. CDR3 protein: CASSQLRGSGNTIYF. CDR3 in DNA: TGCGCCAGCAGCCAATTACGGGGCTCTGGAAACACCATATATTTT.

The CDR3 nucleotides read TGTGCCAGCAGCCCGGGACAGGGGGTGAACACTGAAGCTTTCTTT. It is translated as CASSPGQGVNTEAFF. The J gene is TRBJ1-1, the V gene TRBV5-5, with 11 bases that match TRBD1. This CDR3 has 15 amino acids. Germline trimming cut 4 bases from V and 0 bases from J; bases unmatched to any gene: 2. In germline, CDR1 is SGHKS, CDR2 YYEKEE (reference sequence).

The chain combines TRBV6-9 with TRBJ1-2; the D is unclear. This CDR3 is built from 12 residues. Trimming removed 2 bases at V and 6 bases at J, with 7 bases between. CDR1 MNHGY and CDR2 SVAAGI come from the germline V gene. The CDR3 sequence: CASSYGLHGYTF. DNA of the CDR3: TGTGCCAGCAGTTATGGGCTCCATGGCTACACCTTC.

This clone was observed a single time. This chain connects TRBV13 to TRBJ2-1, with 9 bases that match TRBD2. The germline gives CDR1 PRHDT, CDR2 FYEKMQ (reference sequence). The V and J ends lost 0 bases and 7 bases, in that order; junction bases with no gene match: 7. The CDR3 is 16 residues long. The CDR3 spells CASSLGPAGGPNEQFF. Here the CDR3 DNA reads TGTGCCAGCAGCTTAGGTCCAGCGGGGGGACCAAATGAGCAGTTCTTC.

The gene calls are TRBV11-2 and TRBJ2-7; 8 bases agree with TRBD1. The V segment lost 5 bases and the J segment 5 bases; nucleotides outside the gene matches: 11. Per germline, CDR1 SGHAT and CDR2 FQNNGV. The CDR3 runs to 15 residues. The CDR3 region has the DNA TGTGCCAGCAGCACTAGGAGGACAGGGATCGACGAGCAGTACTTC. It codes for CASSTRRTGIDEQYF.

V is TRBV5-4 and J is TRBJ2-7; 9 positions agree with TRBD2. J lost 7 bases, V lost 2 bases, and 4 bases had no gene match. The CDR3 totals 13 residues. Germline CDR1 is SGHNT and CDR2 is YYREEE (reference sequence). The CDR3 DNA sequence: TGTGCCAGCAGCTTAGCGGGAGGCAGGGAGCAGTACGTC. As protein: CASSLAGGREQYV.

A note on this clone: Other DNA sequences within the sample encode an identical CDR3. The chain links TRBV5-1 to TRBJ1-2, with D perhaps matching TRBD1 (5 bases). The CDR3 runs to 14 residues. The V gene lost 0 bases and the J gene lost 2 bases, with 8 bases spanning the gap. Germline V gives CDR1 SGHRS, CDR2 YFSETQ. The CDR3 nucleotides are TGCGCCAGCAGCTTGGGACAGATAAACTATGGCTACACCTTC. This gives the protein CASSLGQINYGYTF.

This clone was counted once. J is TRBJ2-5 and V is TRBV4-1; 7 positions match TRBD1. The CDR3 loop spans 14 amino acids. Germline V gene lookup returns CDR1 MGHRA and CDR2 YSYEKL. The V segment lost 4 bases and the J segment 2 bases; nucleotides outside the gene matches: 4. DNA for the CDR3: TGCGCCAGCAGCCGACAGGGTCCTCAAGAGACCCAGTACTTC. Translation: CASSRQGPQETQYF.

CDR3 DNA sequence: TGCGCCAGCCAGGACTTCTACGAGCAGTACTTC. Protein sequence: CASQDFYEQYF. V is TRBV5-1 and J is TRBJ2-7, with D maybe TRBD2 (5 bases). Trimming removed 7 bases at V and 3 bases at J, with 8 bases between. Germline CDR1 reads SGHRS; CDR2 reads YFSETQ. The CDR3 has 11 residues.

The V and J genes are TRBV10-1 and TRBJ2-1, with TRBD1 identical over 10 bases. The CDR3 runs 13 residues. The trim removed 6 bases at V and 6 bases at J, leaving 2 bases unmatched. Germline V gene data show CDR1 as WNHNN and CDR2 as SYGVQD (reference sequence). As DNA, the CDR3 is TGCGCCAGCAGCTGGACAGGGGGCAATGAGCAGTTCTTC. Encoded protein: CASSWTGGNEQFF.

This clone was counted a few times. The chain combines TRBV6-2 or TRBV6-3 with TRBJ1-6; D remains unclear. The CDR3 covers 14 residues. Trimming left V 7 bases short and J 7 bases short, with 14 bases between. CDR1 is MNHEY, CDR2 SVGEGT, per germline. CDR3 sequence (DNA): TGTGCCAGCACCCCAGGTTCGAGGAATTCACCCCTCCACTTT. Its protein is CASTPGSRNSPLHF.

In this sample, this clone turned up once. The rearrangement joins TRBV3-1 (or the pseudogene TRBV3-2) to TRBJ1-5, with a possible D match to TRBD1 (6 bases). Germline-derived CDR1 and CDR2 are LGHDT and YNNKEL (reference sequence). V lost 5 bases to trimming and J lost 1 base, with 9 bases between them. The CDR3 loop spans 14 amino acids. The CDR3 reads CASSKTGSNQPQHF. The CDR3 DNA reads TGTGCCAGCAGCAAAACAGGGAGCAATCAGCCCCAGCATTTT.

The chain carries TRBV5-6 and TRBJ1-2; weak D call: TRBD1 (5 bases). Between the trimmed V and J ends, which lost 2 bases and 5 bases, there was a span of 7 bases. This CDR3 is built from 12 residues. Per the germline V gene, CDR1 is SGHDT and CDR2 is YYEEEE. Here the CDR3 reads CASSLPGYGYTF. CDR3 coding DNA: TGTGCCAGCAGCTTACCAGGGTATGGCTACACCTTC.

J is TRBJ2-7 and V is TRBV19, with D tentatively TRBD1 (6 bases). Germline CDR1 reads LNHDA; CDR2 reads SQIVND (reference sequence). Trimming shortened V by 5 bases and J by 2 bases, and 16 bases separated the two germline ends. There are 15 residues in the CDR3. CDR3 coding DNA: TGTGCCAGTAGTCCCTTTTCGGACAGAACCTACGAGCAGTACTTC. Translating it yields CASSPFSDRTYEQYF.

This rearrangement joins TRBV5-1 to TRBJ2-2; D is uncertain. Germline values: CDR1 SGHRS, CDR2 YFSETQ. V was pared by 2 bases and J by 4 bases, with 3 bases between. This CDR3 contains 12 residues. CDR3 protein: CASSLLTGELFF. The CDR3 DNA follows: TGCGCCAGCAGCTTACTCACCGGGGAGCTGTTTTTT.

The rearrangement joins TRBV20-1 to TRBJ1-2; D is perhaps TRBD1 (6 bases). Trimming shortened V by 3 bases and J by 0 bases, and 29 bases separated the two germline ends. From germline, CDR1 is DFQATT and CDR2 SNEGSKA (reference sequence). The CDR3 totals 20 residues. CDR3 in amino acids: CSASFRGSITHSLANYGYTF. The DNA for the CDR3 is TGCAGTGCTAGTTTCAGGGGCTCTATAACCCACTCCTTAGCTAACTATGGCTACACCTTC.

The chain uses TRBV10-3 and TRBJ1-2, with D perhaps TRBD1 (6 bases). V was trimmed by 3 bases and J by 0 bases, leaving 11 bases between them. There are 15 residues in the CDR3. Germline CDR1 reads ENHRY; CDR2 reads SYGVKD. This CDR3 is CAISERTATNYGYTF. The CDR3 DNA sequence: TGTGCCATCAGTGAAAGGACAGCCACTAACTATGGCTACACCTTC.

The chain is built from TRBV11-2 and TRBJ2-3; TRBD2 agrees at 16 bases. The V gene's germline CDR1 is SGHAT and CDR2 FQNNGV. There are 17 residues in the CDR3. Losses at the gene ends were 4 bases for V and 6 bases for J; bases not matched to a gene: 7. In nucleotides, the CDR3 is TGTGCCAGCAGCTCCGGGACTAGCGGGGGGGTTCACGATACGCAGTATTTT. Encoded protein: CASSSGTSGGVHDTQYF.

This chain uses TRBV7-8 with TRBJ2-1; TRBD2 is a possible D gene (5 bases). The germline CDR1 and CDR2 sequences are SGHVS and FQNEAQ. V was shortened by 6 bases and J by 0 bases, with 18 bases between the two germline ends. CDR3 length equals 17 residues. The CDR3 region is CASSFRRIADSYNEQFF. The CDR3, as DNA: TGTGCCAGCAGTTTTAGGAGGATAGCAGACTCCTACAATGAGCAGTTCTTC.

The chain combines TRBV29-1 with TRBJ2-1; 7 bases map to TRBD1. Germline CDR1 is SQVTM and CDR2 is ANQGSEA. The junction had 13 bases not matched to a gene; V was cut back by 8 bases and J by 6 bases. This CDR3 comprises 14 residues. The CDR3 bases are TGCAGCTCCCACCGACAGGGCCAACGCAATGAGCAGTTCTTC. It translates to CSSHRQGQRNEQFF.

This chain connects TRBV5-1 to TRBJ1-2; TRBD1 aligns across 7 bases. The CDR3 contains 13 residues. Per the germline V gene, CDR1 is SGHRS and CDR2 is YFSETQ. V shed 4 bases, J shed 3 bases, and the junction held 3 bases outside the gene matches. CDR3 in DNA: TGCGCCAGCAGCGTCGGGACAGACTATGGCTACACCTTC. It yields the protein CASSVGTDYGYTF.

This clone was counted a single time. The chain recombines TRBV30 with TRBJ2-6; D not resolved. V lost 7 bases and J 1 base, leaving 20 bases between the germline ends. The CDR3 contains 17 residues. Germline CDR1 reads GTSNPN; CDR2 reads SVGIG (reference sequence). The CDR3 sequence is CAYSPGWLVSGANVLTF. The DNA of the CDR3 is TGTGCCTACTCCCCGGGTTGGCTAGTATCTGGGGCCAACGTCCTGACTTTC.

The rearrangement uses TRBV7-8 and TRBJ1-2; D uncertain. The CDR3 runs 16 residues. The V gene lost 3 bases and the J gene lost 2 bases, with 16 bases spanning the gap. The germline gives CDR1 SGHVS, CDR2 FQNEAQ. CDR3 region: CASSLEAATENYGYTF. DNA of the CDR3: TGTGCCAGCAGCTTGGAAGCCGCTACAGAAAACTATGGCTACACCTTC. Full variable domain (rest looked up from reference TRBV7-8 and TRBJ1-2): GAGVSQSPRYKVAKRGQDVALRCDPISGHVSLFWYQQALGQGPEFLTYFQNEAQLDKSGLPSDRFFAERPEGSVSTLKIQRTQQEDSAVYLCASSLEAATENYGYTFGSGTRLTVV.

The gene calls are TRBV19 and TRBJ1-3; D is perhaps TRBD1 (6 bases). Between the trimmed V and J ends, which lost 5 bases and 2 bases, there was a span of 19 bases. The CDR3 runs 17 residues. Germline V gene data show CDR1 as LNHDA and CDR2 as SQIVND (reference sequence). The CDR3 DNA reads TGTGCCAGTAGTGTACAGGGACGTACGTTGACTGGAAACACCATATATTTT. This encodes CASSVQGRTLTGNTIYF.